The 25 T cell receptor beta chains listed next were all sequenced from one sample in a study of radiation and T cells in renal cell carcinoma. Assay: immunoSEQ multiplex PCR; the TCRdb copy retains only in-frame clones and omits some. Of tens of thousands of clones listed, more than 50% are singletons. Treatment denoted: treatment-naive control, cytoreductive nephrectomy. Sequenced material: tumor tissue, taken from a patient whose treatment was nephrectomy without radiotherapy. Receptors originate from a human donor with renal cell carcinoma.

The CDR3 loop is CSVTGTGFNQPQHF. The CDR3, as DNA: TGCAGCGTTACCGGGACAGGGTTCAATCAGCCCCAGCATTTT. V gene TRBV29-1 combines with J gene TRBJ1-5, with 9 positions matching TRBD1. Germline assignment: CDR1 SQVTM and CDR2 ANQGSEA. This CDR3 is built from 14 residues. The junction had 5 bases not matched to a gene; V was cut back by 5 bases and J by 3 bases.

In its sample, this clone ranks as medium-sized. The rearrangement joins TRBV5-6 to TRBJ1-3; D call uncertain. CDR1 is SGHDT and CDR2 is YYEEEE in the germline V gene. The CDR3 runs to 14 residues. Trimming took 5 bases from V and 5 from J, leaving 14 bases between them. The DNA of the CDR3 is TGTGCCAGCAGTCTCTTCGGGGTCAGAAACACCATATATTTT. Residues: CASSLFGVRNTIYF.

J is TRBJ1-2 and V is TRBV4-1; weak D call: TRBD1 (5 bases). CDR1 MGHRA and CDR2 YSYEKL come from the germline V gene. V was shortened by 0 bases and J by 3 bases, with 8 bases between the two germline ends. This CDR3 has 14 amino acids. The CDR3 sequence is CASSQDSGYYGYTF. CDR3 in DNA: TGCGCCAGCAGCCAAGACTCAGGGTACTATGGCTACACCTTC.

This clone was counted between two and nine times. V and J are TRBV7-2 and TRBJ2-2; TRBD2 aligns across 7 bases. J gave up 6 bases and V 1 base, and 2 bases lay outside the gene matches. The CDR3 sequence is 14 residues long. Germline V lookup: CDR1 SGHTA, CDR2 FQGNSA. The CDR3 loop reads CASSLGTSAGELFF. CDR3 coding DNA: TGTGCCAGCAGCTTAGGAACTAGCGCCGGGGAGCTGTTTTTT. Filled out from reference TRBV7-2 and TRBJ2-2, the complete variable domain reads GAGVSQSPSNKVTEKGKDVELRCDPISGHTALYWYRQSLGQGLEFLIYFQGNSAPDKSGLPSDRFSAERTGGSVSTLTIQRTQQEDSAVYLCASSLGTSAGELFFGEGSRLTVL.

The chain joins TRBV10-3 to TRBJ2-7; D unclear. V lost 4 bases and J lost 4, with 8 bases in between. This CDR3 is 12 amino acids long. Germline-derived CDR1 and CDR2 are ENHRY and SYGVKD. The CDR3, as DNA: TGTGCCATCAGTGGGAACGCTTACGAGCAGTACTTC. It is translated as CAISGNAYEQYF.

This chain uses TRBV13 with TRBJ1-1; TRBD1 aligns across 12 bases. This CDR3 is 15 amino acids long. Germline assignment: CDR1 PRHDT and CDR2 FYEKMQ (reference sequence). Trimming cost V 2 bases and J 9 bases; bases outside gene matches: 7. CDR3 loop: CASSLSPGTGGKAFF. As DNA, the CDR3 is TGTGCCAGCAGCTTAAGCCCCGGGACAGGGGGCAAAGCTTTCTTT.

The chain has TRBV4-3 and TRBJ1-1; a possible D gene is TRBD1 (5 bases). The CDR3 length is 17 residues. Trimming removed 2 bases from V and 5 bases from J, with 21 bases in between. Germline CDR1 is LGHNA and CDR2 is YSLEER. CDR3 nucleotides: TGCGCCAGCAGCCAAAACACCATGGGGGGAGTTTGGACTGAAGCTTTCTTT. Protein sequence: CASSQNTMGGVWTEAFF.

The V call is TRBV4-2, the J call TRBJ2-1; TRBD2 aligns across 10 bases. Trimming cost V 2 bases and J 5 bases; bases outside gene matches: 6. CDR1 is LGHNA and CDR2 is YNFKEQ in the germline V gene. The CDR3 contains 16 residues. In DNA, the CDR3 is TGTGCCAGCAGCCAAATGGGAGCGGGGGGGAACAATGAGCAGTTCTTC. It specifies CASSQMGAGGNNEQFF.

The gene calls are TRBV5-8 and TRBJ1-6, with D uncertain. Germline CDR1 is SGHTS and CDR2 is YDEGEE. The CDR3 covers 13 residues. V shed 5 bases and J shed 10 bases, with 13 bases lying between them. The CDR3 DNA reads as TGTGCCAGCAGAGAAGGGAGAGGGTCACCCCTCCACTTT. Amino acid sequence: CASREGRGSPLHF. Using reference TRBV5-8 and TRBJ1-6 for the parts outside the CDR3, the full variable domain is EAGVTQSPTHLIKTRGQQATLRCSPISGHTSVYWYQQALGLGLQFLLWYDEGEERNRGNFPPRFSGRQFPNYSSELNVNALELEDSALYLCASREGRGSPLHFGNGTRLTVT.

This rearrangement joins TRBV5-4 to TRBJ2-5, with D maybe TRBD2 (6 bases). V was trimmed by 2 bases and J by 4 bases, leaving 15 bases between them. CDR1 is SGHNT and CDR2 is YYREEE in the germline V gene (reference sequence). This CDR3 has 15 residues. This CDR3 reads CASSFDRGSGETQYF. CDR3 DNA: TGTGCCAGCAGCTTTGATCGGGGGTCGGGAGAGACCCAGTACTTC. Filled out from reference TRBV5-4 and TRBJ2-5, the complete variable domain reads ETGVTQSPTHLIKTRGQQVTLRCSSQSGHNTVSWYQQALGQGPQFIFQYYREEENGRGNFPPRFSGLQFPNYSSELNVNALELDDSALYLCASSFDRGSGETQYFGPGTRLLVL.

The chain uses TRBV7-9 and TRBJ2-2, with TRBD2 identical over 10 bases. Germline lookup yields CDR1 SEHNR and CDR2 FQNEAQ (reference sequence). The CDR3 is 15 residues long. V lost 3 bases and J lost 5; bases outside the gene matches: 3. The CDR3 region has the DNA TGTGCCAGCAGCTTGACTAGCGGGCATACCGGGGAGCTGTTTTTT. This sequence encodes CASSLTSGHTGELFF.

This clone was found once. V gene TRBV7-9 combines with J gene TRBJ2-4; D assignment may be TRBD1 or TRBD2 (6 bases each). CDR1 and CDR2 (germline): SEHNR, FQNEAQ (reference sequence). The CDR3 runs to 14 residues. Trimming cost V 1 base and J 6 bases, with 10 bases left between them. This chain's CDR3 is CASSLDGGGNIQYF. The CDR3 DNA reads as TGTGCCAGCAGCTTAGACGGAGGGGGAAACATTCAGTACTTC.

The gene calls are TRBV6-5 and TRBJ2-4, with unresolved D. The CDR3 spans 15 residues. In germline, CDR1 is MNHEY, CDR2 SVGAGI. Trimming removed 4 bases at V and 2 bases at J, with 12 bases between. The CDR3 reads CASSLSLGTKNIQYF. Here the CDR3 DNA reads TGTGCCAGCAGTTTGTCCCTGGGGACCAAAAACATTCAGTACTTC.

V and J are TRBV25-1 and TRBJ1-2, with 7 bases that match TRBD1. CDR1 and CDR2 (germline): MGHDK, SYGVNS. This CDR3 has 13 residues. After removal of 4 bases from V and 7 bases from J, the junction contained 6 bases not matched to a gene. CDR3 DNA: TGTGCCAGCAGTGCCAGCCAGGGGGGTGGCTACACCTTC. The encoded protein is CASSASQGGGYTF.

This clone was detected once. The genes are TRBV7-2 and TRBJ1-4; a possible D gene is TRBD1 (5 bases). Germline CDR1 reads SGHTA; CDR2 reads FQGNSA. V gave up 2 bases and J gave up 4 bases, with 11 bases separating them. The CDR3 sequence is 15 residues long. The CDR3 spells CASSLRGRYNEKLFF. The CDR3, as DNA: TGTGCCAGCAGCTTACGGGGACGGTATAATGAAAAACTGTTTTTT. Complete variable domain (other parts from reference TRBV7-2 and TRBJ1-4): GAGVSQSPSNKVTEKGKDVELRCDPISGHTALYWYRQSLGQGLEFLIYFQGNSAPDKSGLPSDRFSAERTGGSVSTLTIQRTQQEDSAVYLCASSLRGRYNEKLFFGSGTQLSVL.

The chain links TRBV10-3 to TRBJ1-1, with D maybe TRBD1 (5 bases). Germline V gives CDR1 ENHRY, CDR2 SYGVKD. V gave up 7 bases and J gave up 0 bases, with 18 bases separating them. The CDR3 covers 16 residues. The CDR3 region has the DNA TGTGCCATCAAAGGGGACGGAAGCAGTATGAACACTGAAGCTTTCTTT. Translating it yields CAIKGDGSSMNTEAFF.

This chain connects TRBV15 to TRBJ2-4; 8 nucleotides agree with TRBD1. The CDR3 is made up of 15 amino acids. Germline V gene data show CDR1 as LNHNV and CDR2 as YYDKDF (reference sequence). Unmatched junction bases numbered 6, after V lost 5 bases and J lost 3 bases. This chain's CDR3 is CATSARDRGKNIQYF. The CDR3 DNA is TGTGCCACCAGCGCAAGAGACAGGGGCAAAAACATTCAGTACTTC.

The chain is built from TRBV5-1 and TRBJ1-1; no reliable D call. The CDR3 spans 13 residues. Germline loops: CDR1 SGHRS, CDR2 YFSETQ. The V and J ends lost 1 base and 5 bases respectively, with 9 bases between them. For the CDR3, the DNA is TGCGCCAGCAGCTTGAATGGCTGGACTGAAGCTTTCTTT. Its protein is CASSLNGWTEAFF.

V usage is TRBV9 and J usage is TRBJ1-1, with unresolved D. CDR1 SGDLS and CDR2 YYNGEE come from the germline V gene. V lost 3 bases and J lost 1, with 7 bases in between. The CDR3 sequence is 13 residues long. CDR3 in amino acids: CASSDTPNTEAFF. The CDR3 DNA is TGTGCCAGCAGCGATACCCCGAACACTGAAGCTTTCTTT.

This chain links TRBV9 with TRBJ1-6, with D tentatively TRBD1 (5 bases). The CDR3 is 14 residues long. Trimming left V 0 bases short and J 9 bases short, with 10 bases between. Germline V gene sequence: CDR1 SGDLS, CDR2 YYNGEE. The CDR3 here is CASSVVGAGSPLHF. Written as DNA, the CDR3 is TGTGCCAGCAGCGTAGTAGGGGCCGGTTCACCCCTCCACTTT.

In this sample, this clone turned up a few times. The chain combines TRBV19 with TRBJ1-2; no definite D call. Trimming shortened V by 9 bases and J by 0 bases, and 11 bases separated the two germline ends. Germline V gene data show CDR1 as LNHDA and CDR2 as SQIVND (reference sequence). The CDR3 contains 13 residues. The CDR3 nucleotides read TGTGCCAGCGGGGATAAATCTAACTATGGCTACACCTTC. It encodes CASGDKSNYGYTF.

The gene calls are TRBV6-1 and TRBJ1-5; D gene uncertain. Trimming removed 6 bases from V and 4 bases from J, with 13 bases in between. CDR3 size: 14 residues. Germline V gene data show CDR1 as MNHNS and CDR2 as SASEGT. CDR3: CASSPRSRNQPQHF. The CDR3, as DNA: TGTGCCAGCAGCCCCAGATCTAGGAATCAGCCCCAGCATTTT.

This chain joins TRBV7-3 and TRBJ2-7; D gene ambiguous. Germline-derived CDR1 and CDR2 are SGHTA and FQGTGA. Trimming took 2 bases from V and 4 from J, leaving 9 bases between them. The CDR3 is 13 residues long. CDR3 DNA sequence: TGTGCCAGCAGCTTATTAGTCGGGTACGAGCAGTACTTC. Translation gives CASSLLVGYEQYF. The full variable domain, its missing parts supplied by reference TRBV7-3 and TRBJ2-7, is GAGVSQTPSNKVTEKGKYVELRCDPISGHTALYWYRQSLGQGPEFLIYFQGTGAADDSGLPNDRFFAVRPEGSVSTLKIQRTERGDSAVYLCASSLLVGYEQYFGPGTRLTVT.

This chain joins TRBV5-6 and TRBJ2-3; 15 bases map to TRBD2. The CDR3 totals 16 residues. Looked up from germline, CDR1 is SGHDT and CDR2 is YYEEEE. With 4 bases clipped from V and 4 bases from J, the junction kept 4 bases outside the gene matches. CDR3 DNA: TGTGCCAGCAGCGGGACTAGCGGGGGGTTCCCAGATACGCAGTATTTT. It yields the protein CASSGTSGGFPDTQYF.

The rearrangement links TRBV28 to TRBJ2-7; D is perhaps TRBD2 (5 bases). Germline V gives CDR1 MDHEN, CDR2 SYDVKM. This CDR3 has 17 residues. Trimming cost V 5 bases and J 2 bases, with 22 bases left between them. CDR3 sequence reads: CASSPPSFRADTYEQYF. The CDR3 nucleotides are TGTGCCAGCAGTCCGCCTTCCTTTAGAGCGGATACCTACGAGCAGTACTTC.